The rows below give T cell receptor beta chains drawn from one sample of a study of blood T cell repertoires in COVID-19. The protocol was immunoSEQ multiplex PCR, while the TCRdb copy is restricted to in-frame clones and leaves out a portion. This repertoire shows roughly 150,000 clones, just under 80% found once; its top ten account for about 15%. Sequenced material: peripheral blood. The source of these receptors is a woman older than 75 with acute or convalescent COVID-19. Both conserved end residues are part of each CDR3. The D gene is left open where the match is weak. The size of a clone is reported for some rows only, either as once, few or many, or as a class for expanded clones.

CDR3 DNA	CDR3 protein	D gene	clone size	J gene	V gene
TGCGCCAGCAGCTTGGATCCGGCGGGGGGGCGATCCGGGGAGCTGTTTTTT	CASSLDPAGGRSGELFF	TRBD2	-	TRBJ2-2	TRBV5-1
TGTGCCAGCAGTTACTCGTGGGGAGACATGAACACTGAAGCTTTCTTT	CASSYSWGDMNTEAFF	-	-	TRBJ1-1	TRBV6-5
TGTGCCAGCAGTTTTCGTGGGAGAGGTGGTAGCACAGATACGCAGTATTTT	CASSFRGRGGSTDTQYF	-	-	TRBJ2-3	TRBV27
TGTGCCAGCAGCCAGACAGGGAACTCCTACGAGCAGTACTTC	CASSQTGNSYEQYF	TRBD1	-	TRBJ2-7	TRBV13
TGTGCCAGCAGCCGACCACTGAGGTCCTACAATGAGCAGTTCTTC	CASSRPLRSYNEQFF	-	-	TRBJ2-1	TRBV5-4
TGTGCCAGCAGCCCACTAGCGGGGGGCTCCTACGAGCAGTACTTC	CASSPLAGGSYEQYF	TRBD2	-	TRBJ2-7	TRBV14
TGCGCCACCCTCGGGCGGGGGAACTACAATGAGCAGTTCTTC	CATLGRGNYNEQFF	TRBD2	few	TRBJ2-1	TRBV10-2
TGTGCCAGCAGCTACACAGGGGGCGCATCAAATGAGCAGTTCTTC	CASSYTGGASNEQFF	TRBD1	-	TRBJ2-1	TRBV5-5
TGCAGCGTTGGCGCGACAGGGCAAGCGAGGGAGCTGTTTTTT	CSVGATGQARELFF	TRBD1	-	TRBJ2-2	TRBV29-1
TGTGCCAGCTCACCCGATCACAGTTACAATGAGCAGTTCTTC	CASSPDHSYNEQFF	-	-	TRBJ2-1	TRBV18
TGTGCCACAATAAAGGACAGGGTAGTAGAAAAACTGTTTTTT	CATIKDRVVEKLFF	TRBD1	-	TRBJ1-4	TRBV6-5
TGTGCCAGCAGACCTAGGAAGGGGTCCTACGAGCAGTACTTC	CASRPRKGSYEQYF	-	-	TRBJ2-7	TRBV2
TGTGCCAGCGGTACAGGGGCGTATAGCAATCAGCCCCAGCATTTT	CASGTGAYSNQPQHF	TRBD1	-	TRBJ1-5	TRBV28
TGCGCCAGCAGCTTTGGACAGGGGCACGAAAAACTGTTTTTT	CASSFGQGHEKLFF	TRBD1	-	TRBJ1-4	TRBV5-1
TGTGCCAGCAGTCAACAGGGAACAAACTACGAGCAGTACTTC	CASSQQGTNYEQYF	-	-	TRBJ2-7	TRBV2
TGTGCCAGCAGCTTCGGACTAATGGGGGACCAGTACTTC	CASSFGLMGDQYF	-	once	TRBJ2-5	TRBV11-2
TGCGCCAGCAGCTTGGTAGGCAGGGAACTCGACGAGCAGTACTTC	CASSLVGRELDEQYF	-	-	TRBJ2-7	TRBV5-1
TGTGCCAGCAGCTTGCTACTAGCGGGGGCCCTCTTACATGAGCAGTTCTTC	CASSLLLAGALLHEQFF	TRBD2	few	TRBJ2-1	TRBV5-8
TGTGCCAGCAAGACAGGGATTACCGGGGAGCTGTTTTTT	CASKTGITGELFF	TRBD1	-	TRBJ2-2	TRBV2
TGTGCCAGCAGATCCCAGGGATGGACTGAAGCTTTCTTT	CASRSQGWTEAFF	-	-	TRBJ1-1	TRBV6-5
TGTGCCAGCAGTTTTGGACAGGAGGTAATCTACACCTTC	CASSFGQEVIYTF	TRBD1	-	TRBJ1-2	TRBV6-5
TGTGCCACCAGCAGAGAGTTTGGGAAGGGACTAGTATACAATGAGCAGTTCTTC	CATSREFGKGLVYNEQFF	TRBD2	-	TRBJ2-1	TRBV15
TGTGCCAGTAGTATCCCCTGGGACAGGGGGCCTTTTGCAACTAATGAAAAACTGTTTTTT	CASSIPWDRGPFATNEKLFF	TRBD1	few	TRBJ1-4	TRBV19
TGTGCCAGCAAGGAGGCGGGAGTCGCGGCAGAGACCCAGTACTTC	CASKEAGVAAETQYF	TRBD2	-	TRBJ2-5	TRBV6-5
TGTGCCAGCAGTGAAGTTCCCCGGGCTAACTATGGCTACACCTTC	CASSEVPRANYGYTF	-	once	TRBJ1-2	TRBV6-1
TGTGCCAGCAGTGTGACAGGGATGGGGTATGGCTACACCTTC	CASSVTGMGYGYTF	TRBD1	-	TRBJ1-2	TRBV28